The clone carrying this TCR beta chain was recorded once. As originally analysed: Estimation of nucleated cell counts relied on the amplification of reference gene primers. TCRdb's table, derived via immunoSEQ multiplex PCR, lists solely in-frame clones and lacks some. V and J calls and clone size are copied from that table; D and trimming were computed from the DNA. The data show around 270,000 clones, approximately 90% seen once. These data are taken from a study of blood T cell repertoires in COVID-19. The overall study: Sites in the United States, Italy and Spain provided acute and convalescent COVID-19 samples. PBMCs, B-cell-depleted T cells, or T cells provided the cDNA or gDNA that made up the material.

Trimming stripped 2 bases from V and 8 bases from J, with 15 bases between. CDR1 MNHEY and CDR2 SVGAGI come from the germline V gene. The CDR3 sequence is 14 residues long. The source is a middle-aged man with acute or convalescent COVID-19. Sequencing was performed on peripheral blood. This chain joins TRBV6-5 and TRBJ1-2, with a weak D call TRBD1 (5 bases). The CDR3 sequence: CASSYRDGRDGYTF. The CDR3 region has the DNA TGTGCCAGCAGTTACCGGGACGGGAGGGACGGCTACACCTTC.